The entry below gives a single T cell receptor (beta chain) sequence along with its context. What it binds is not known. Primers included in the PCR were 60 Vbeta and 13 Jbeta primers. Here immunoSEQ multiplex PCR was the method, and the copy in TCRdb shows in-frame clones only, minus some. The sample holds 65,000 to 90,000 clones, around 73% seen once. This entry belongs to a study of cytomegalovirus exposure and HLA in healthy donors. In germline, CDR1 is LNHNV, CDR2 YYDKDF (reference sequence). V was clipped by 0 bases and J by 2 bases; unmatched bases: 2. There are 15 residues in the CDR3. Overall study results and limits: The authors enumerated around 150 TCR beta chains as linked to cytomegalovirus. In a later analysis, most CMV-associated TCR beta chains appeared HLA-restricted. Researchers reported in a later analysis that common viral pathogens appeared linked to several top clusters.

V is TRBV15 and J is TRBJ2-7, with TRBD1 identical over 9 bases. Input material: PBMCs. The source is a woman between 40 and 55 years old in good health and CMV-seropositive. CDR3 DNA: TGTGCCACCAGCAGAGAGGGACAGGGACCCTACGAGCAGTACTTC. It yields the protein CATSREGQGPYEQYF. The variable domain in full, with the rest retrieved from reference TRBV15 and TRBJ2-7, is DAMVIQNPRYQVTQFGKPVTLSCSQTLNHNVMYWYQQKSSQAPKLLFHYYDKDFNNEADTPDNFQSRRPNTSFCFLDIRSPGLGDTAMYLCATSREGQGPYEQYFGPGTRLTVT.